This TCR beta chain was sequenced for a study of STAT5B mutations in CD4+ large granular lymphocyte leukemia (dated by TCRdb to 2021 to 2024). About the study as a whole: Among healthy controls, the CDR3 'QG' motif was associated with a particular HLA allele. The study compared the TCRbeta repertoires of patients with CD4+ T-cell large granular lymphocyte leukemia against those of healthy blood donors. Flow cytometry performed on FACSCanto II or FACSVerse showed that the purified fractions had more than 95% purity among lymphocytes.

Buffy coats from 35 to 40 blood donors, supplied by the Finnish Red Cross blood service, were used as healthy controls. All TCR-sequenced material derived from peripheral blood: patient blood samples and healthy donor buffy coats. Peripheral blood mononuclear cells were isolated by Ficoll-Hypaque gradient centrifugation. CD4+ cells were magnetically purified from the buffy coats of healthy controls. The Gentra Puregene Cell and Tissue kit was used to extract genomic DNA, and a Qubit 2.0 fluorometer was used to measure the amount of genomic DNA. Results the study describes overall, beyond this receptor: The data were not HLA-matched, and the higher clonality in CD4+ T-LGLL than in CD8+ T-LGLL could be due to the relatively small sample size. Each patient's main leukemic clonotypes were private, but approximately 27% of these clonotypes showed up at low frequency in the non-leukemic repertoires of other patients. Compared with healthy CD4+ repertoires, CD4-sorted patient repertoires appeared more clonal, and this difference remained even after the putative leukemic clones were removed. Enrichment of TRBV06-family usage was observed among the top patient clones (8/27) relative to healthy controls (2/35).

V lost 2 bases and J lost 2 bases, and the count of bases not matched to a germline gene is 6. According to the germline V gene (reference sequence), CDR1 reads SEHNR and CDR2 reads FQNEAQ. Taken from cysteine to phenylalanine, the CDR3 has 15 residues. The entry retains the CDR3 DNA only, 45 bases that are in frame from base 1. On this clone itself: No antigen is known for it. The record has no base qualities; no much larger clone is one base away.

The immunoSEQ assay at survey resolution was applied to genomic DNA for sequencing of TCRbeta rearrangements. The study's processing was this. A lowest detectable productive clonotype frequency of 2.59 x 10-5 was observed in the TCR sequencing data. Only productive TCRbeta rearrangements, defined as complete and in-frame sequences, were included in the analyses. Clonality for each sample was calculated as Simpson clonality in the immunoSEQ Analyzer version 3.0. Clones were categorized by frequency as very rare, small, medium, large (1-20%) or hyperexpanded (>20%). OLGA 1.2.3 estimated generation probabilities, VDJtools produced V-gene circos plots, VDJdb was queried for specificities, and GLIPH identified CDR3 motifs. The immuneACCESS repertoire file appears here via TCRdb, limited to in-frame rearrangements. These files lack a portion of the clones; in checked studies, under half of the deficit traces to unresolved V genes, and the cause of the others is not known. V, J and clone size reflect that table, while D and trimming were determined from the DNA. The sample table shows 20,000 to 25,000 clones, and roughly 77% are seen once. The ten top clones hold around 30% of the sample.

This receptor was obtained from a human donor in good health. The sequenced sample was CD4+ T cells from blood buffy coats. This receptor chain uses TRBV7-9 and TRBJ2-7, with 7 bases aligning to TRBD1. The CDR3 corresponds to CASSLTGQTAYEQYF. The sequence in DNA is TGTGCCAGCAGCTTAACGGGACAGACGGCCTACGAGCAGTACTTC.